Listed below are T cell receptor beta chains from one sample, sequenced in a study of cytomegalovirus exposure and HLA in healthy donors. Generated by immunoSEQ multiplex PCR, the TCRdb table keeps only in-frame clones and is missing some. The sample holds over 80,000 clones, more than 60% seen once. Input material: PBMCs. Every receptor here comes from a man in his 60s in good health and CMV-seropositive. CDR3s include the opening cysteine and the closing phenylalanine or tryptophan. A D gene is named only where the DNA matches it firmly. Clone size is shown for a subset of rows, as once, few, many or a class of expanded clone.

v_gene	d_gene	j_gene	abundance	CDR3aa	CDR3nt
TRBV13	TRBD2	TRBJ2-5	.	CASLPRGKAGGPAETQYF	TGTGCCAGCCTCCCCAGGGGAAAAGCGGGGGGGCCTGCAGAGACCCAGTACTTC
TRBV4-2	.	TRBJ2-3	.	CASSLARGLTDTQYF	TGTGCCAGCAGCCTAGCGCGTGGGTTGACAGATACGCAGTATTTT
TRBV9	TRBD2	TRBJ2-1	.	CASSPRLAGGFNEQFF	TGTGCCAGCAGCCCCCGACTAGCGGGGGGGTTTAATGAGCAGTTCTTC
TRBV2	.	TRBJ2-7	.	CASSFDRPNSYEQYF	TGTGCCAGCAGTTTTGACAGGCCTAACTCCTACGAGCAGTACTTC
TRBV2	.	TRBJ2-7	.	CASSPLVAGLGEQYF	TGTGCCAGCAGTCCTCTAGTGGCAGGGCTGGGCGAGCAGTACTTC
TRBV28	TRBD1	TRBJ2-3	.	CASSPRGGQGPDTQYF	TGTGCCAGCAGTCCGCGCGGAGGACAGGGTCCAGATACGCAGTATTTT
TRBV15	.	TRBJ1-2	.	CATSRDDYIADYGYTF	TGTGCCACCAGCCGAGACGATTACATCGCGGACTATGGCTACACCTTC
TRBV4-2	.	TRBJ2-1	.	CASSQEHGGEQFF	TGTGCCAGCAGCCAAGAACACGGAGGGGAGCAGTTCTTC
TRBV11-2	.	TRBJ2-1	.	CASSLGAIRFGEQFF	TGTGCCAGCAGCTTAGGCGCAATACGTTTCGGTGAGCAGTTCTTC
TRBV11-2	.	TRBJ2-7	.	CASSLSYRGGEQYF	TGTGCCAGCAGCTTGAGTTACAGGGGGGGAGAGCAGTACTTC
TRBV23-1	.	TRBJ2-7	.	CARGSRGRSSYEQYF	TGCGCCAGAGGTTCGCGGGGGCGAAGCTCCTACGAGCAGTACTTC
TRBV4-2	TRBD1	TRBJ2-2	.	CASSQDRGADAGELFF	TGTGCCAGCAGCCAGGACAGGGGAGCGGACGCCGGGGAGCTGTTTTTT
TRBV6-5	.	TRBJ1-3	few	CASRDFGNTIYF	TGTGCCAGCCGGGACTTTGGAAACACCATATATTTT
TRBV25-1	TRBD1	TRBJ1-2	.	CASRPDRGANYGYTF	TGTGCCAGCAGACCTGACAGGGGGGCCAACTATGGCTACACCTTC
TRBV5-4	TRBD2	TRBJ2-7	.	CASSRTSRHEQYF	TGTGCCAGCAGCCGGACTAGTCGGCACGAGCAGTACTTC
TRBV2	TRBD1	TRBJ2-3	.	CASSPDRVGDTQYF	TGTGCCAGCAGTCCTGACAGGGTGGGAGATACGCAGTATTTT
TRBV23-1	.	TRBJ2-7	.	CASSQVYRAVPDLSTYEQYF	TGCGCCAGCAGTCAAGTCTACAGGGCCGTTCCTGACCTATCGACCTACGAGCAGTACTTC
TRBV2	TRBD1	TRBJ1-1	.	CASSSSGTGNTEAFF	TGTGCCAGCAGTAGCTCGGGGACAGGGAACACTGAAGCTTTCTTT
TRBV18	.	TRBJ1-5	.	CASSPEGSGNQPQHF	TGTGCCAGCTCACCAGAGGGTTCGGGCAATCAGCCCCAGCATTTT
TRBV6-4	.	TRBJ2-5	.	CASSPPGLPGETQYF	TGTGCCAGCAGCCCCCCAGGACTACCGGGAGAGACCCAGTACTTC
TRBV5-6	TRBD2	TRBJ2-4	few	CASSLVPSGGLNIQYF	TGTGCCAGCAGCTTGGTCCCTAGCGGGGGGTTAAACATTCAGTACTTC
TRBV11-2	TRBD1	TRBJ2-1	.	CASSLVGTGAIKGQFF	TGTGCCAGCAGCTTAGTTGGGACAGGGGCGATCAAAGGGCAGTTCTTC
TRBV4-2	.	TRBJ2-7	once	CASSPGQWGNHEQYF	TGTGCCAGCAGCCCTGGACAGTGGGGGAATCACGAGCAGTACTTC
TRBV5-1	.	TRBJ2-7	.	CASSLDTTYEQYF	TGCGCCAGCAGCTTGGACACCACCTACGAGCAGTACTTC
TRBV11-2	.	TRBJ2-1	few	CASSLPWGAGDEDEQFF	TGTGCCAGCAGCCTCCCTTGGGGGGCGGGGGATGAAGATGAGCAGTTCTTC
TRBV27	TRBD1	TRBJ2-1	.	CASSLAPSTGFYEQFF	TGTGCCAGCAGTTTGGCCCCCTCGACAGGGTTCTATGAGCAGTTCTTC
TRBV7-2	TRBD1	TRBJ1-1	once	CASSLGGQLPNTEAFF	TGTGCCAGCAGCTTAGGGGGACAGCTACCGAACACTGAAGCTTTCTTT